These 12 T cell receptor beta chains were all obtained from the same sample, sequenced in a study of cytomegalovirus exposure and HLA in healthy donors. Data came from immunoSEQ multiplex PCR; TCRdb stores just in-frame clones and leaves some out. This table holds 150,000 to 200,000 clones, around 80% found once. The sample taken for sequencing was PBMCs. All receptors derive from a woman aged 25-40 years in good health and CMV-seronegative.

V is TRBV6-5 and J is TRBJ2-1; possibly TRBD2 for D (6 bases). Looked up from germline, CDR1 is MNHEY and CDR2 is SVGAGI. The CDR3 is 12 amino acids. Trimming removed 4 bases from V and 5 bases from J, with 6 bases in between. In nucleotides, the CDR3 is TGTGCCAGCAGTTCGGGAGACAATGAGCAGTTCTTC. The encoded protein is CASSSGDNEQFF.

V and J are TRBV14 and TRBJ2-3, with TRBD2 matching 8 bases. Germline values: CDR1 SGHDN, CDR2 FVKESK. The CDR3 is made up of 15 amino acids. Trimming cost V 4 bases and J 4 bases; bases outside gene matches: 7. In DNA form, the CDR3 reads TGTGCCAGCAGCCCCCGAGGTAGCGGGGCAGATACGCAGTATTTT. This sequence encodes CASSPRGSGADTQYF.

The chain is built from TRBV6-1 and TRBJ1-2; TRBD1 might be the D (5 bases). Germline loops: CDR1 MNHNS, CDR2 SASEGT. V was pared by 1 base and J by 4 bases, with 16 bases between. This CDR3 has 16 amino acids. The CDR3, as DNA: TGTGCCAGCAGTGAAGGGGTAACACAGGCTGCCTATGGCTACACCTTC. Its translation: CASSEGVTQAAYGYTF.

V and J are TRBV28 and TRBJ2-7; D possibly corresponds to TRBD2 (5 bases). This CDR3 spans 14 amino acids. Trimming pared 6 bases from V and 4 bases from J, leaving 16 bases between. Germline V gene sequence: CDR1 MDHEN, CDR2 SYDVKM. The CDR3 nucleotides are TGTGCCAGCAGGATAGGAGGTAACTGGTACGAGCAGTACTTC. Translated: CASRIGGNWYEQYF.

The chain is built from TRBV6-5 and TRBJ2-2, with TRBD1 matching 9 bases. This CDR3 has 15 amino acids. The germline V gene has CDR1 MNHEY and CDR2 SVGAGI. The trim removed 7 bases at V and 4 bases at J, leaving 7 bases unmatched. CDR3 sequence (DNA): TGTGCCAGCACCCCACAGGGGGCGGTCACCGGGGAGCTGTTTTTT. This gives the protein CASTPQGAVTGELFF.

In its sample, this clone was seen once. The chain recombines TRBV19 with TRBJ2-7, with 8 bases lining up with TRBD1. Losses at the gene ends were 6 bases for V and 4 bases for J; bases not matched to a gene: 5. Germline V gives CDR1 LNHDA, CDR2 SQIVND (reference sequence). CDR3 length: 13 residues. The CDR3 is CASSRTGRYEQYF. DNA for the CDR3: TGTGCCAGTAGCCGGACAGGGCGTTACGAGCAGTACTTC.

The J gene is TRBJ1-2, the V gene TRBV4-2; D remains unclear. Germline assignment: CDR1 LGHNA and CDR2 YNFKEQ. Trimming took 0 bases from V and 8 from J, leaving 7 bases between them. The CDR3 is 12 residues long. CDR3 loop: CASSQDLAGYTF. The CDR3 DNA follows: TGTGCCAGCAGCCAAGATCTAGCCGGCTACACCTTC.

This chain joins TRBV6-5 and TRBJ2-6; D remains ambiguous. Germline V gene sequence: CDR1 MNHEY, CDR2 SVGAGI. V gave up 5 bases and J gave up 1 base, with 9 bases separating them. The length of the CDR3 is 15 residues. The CDR3 reads CASSAQRSGANVLTF. Written as DNA, the CDR3 is TGTGCCAGCAGTGCCCAGAGGTCTGGGGCCAACGTCCTGACTTTC.

The chain joins TRBV30 to TRBJ2-2, with a tentative D call TRBD2 (5 bases). Trimming removed 1 base at V and 7 bases at J, with 10 bases between. CDR1 is GTSNPN and CDR2 is SVGIG in the germline V gene (reference sequence). This CDR3 has 13 amino acids. DNA for the CDR3: TGTGCCTGGAGTGGAGGGCCAGGCGGGGAGCTGTTTTTT. This sequence encodes CAWSGGPGGELFF.

The chain combines TRBV29-1 with TRBJ2-1, with D possibly TRBD2 on 6 matching bases. Germline V gene sequence: CDR1 SQVTM, CDR2 ANQGSEA. The length of the CDR3 is 15 residues. The V end lost 7 bases, the J end lost 4 bases, and 20 bases lay between the germline ends. CDR3 coding DNA: TGCAGCGATATAGGGACTTCCCATACATACAATGAGCAGTTCTTC. It codes for CSDIGTSHTYNEQFF.

The J gene is TRBJ2-3, the V gene TRBV7-9; TRBD2 matches 9 bases. V lost 4 bases and J lost 5; bases outside the gene matches: 7. Germline CDR1 is SEHNR and CDR2 is FQNEAQ (reference sequence). This CDR3 has 15 residues. CDR3 loop: CASSSSGGLGDTQYF. CDR3 sequence (DNA): TGTGCCAGCAGCTCGAGCGGGGGGCTTGGAGATACGCAGTATTTT.

The chain links TRBV7-7 to TRBJ2-2; possibly TRBD2 for D (5 bases). This CDR3 is 15 amino acids long. Trimming cost V 5 bases and J 1 base, with 11 bases left between them. The V gene's germline CDR1 is SSHAT and CDR2 FNYEAQ (reference sequence). The CDR3 region is CASSPVAGNTGELFF. The CDR3 coding sequence is TGTGCCAGCAGCCCGGTGGCGGGGAACACCGGGGAGCTGTTTTTT.